The 14 T cell receptor beta chains listed next were all sequenced from one sample in a study of regulatory T cells in long-lasting Graves disease. Arm-PCR of CDR3 regions and iRepertoire HTBI primers were the basis on which TCR beta libraries were built. TCRdb redid the calling of the multiplex PCR reads with MiXCR, one entry per CDR3 protein. Of under 450,000 distinct CDR3 sequences listed, roughly 16% are singletons. Indicated time point: newly diagnosed GD, antithyroid drugs for less than 3 months. The authors made the TCR library using RNA they extracted from PBMCs. This same sample was also part of a study on T cells in Graves' hyperthyroidism and ophthalmopathy.

Source: peripheral blood mononuclear cells (PBMCs), taken at new diagnosis, from a patient treated with antithyroid drugs. These receptors came from a woman between 18 and 29 years old with Graves disease.

This clonotype was counted ten times or more. The J gene is TRBJ2-7, the V gene TRBV5-1, with D perhaps TRBD1 (6 bases). Trimming took 7 bases from V and 3 from J, leaving 17 bases between them. The CDR3 has 14 amino acids. Germline-derived CDR1 and CDR2 are SGHRS and YFSETQ. CDR3 DNA: TGCGCCAGCGGACACAAGGGGGAGAACTACGAGCAGTACTTC. It translates to CASGHKGENYEQYF.

This clonotype was seen ten or more times. V usage is TRBV2 and J usage is TRBJ1-2; D gene uncertain. The germline V gene encodes CDR1 SNHLY and CDR2 FYNNEI. The CDR3 totals 11 residues. Trimming pared 5 bases from V and 6 bases from J, leaving 7 bases between. This chain's CDR3 is CASSPADGYTF. In DNA form, the CDR3 reads TGTGCCAGCAGTCCAGCCGATGGCTACACCTTC.

A note on this clonotype: Possible read error: a much larger clone is one base away. J is TRBJ2-3 and V is TRBV6-1; possibly TRBD1 or TRBD2 for D (6 bases each). The CDR3 extends over 15 amino acids. V lost 7 bases and J 1 base, leaving 15 bases between the germline ends. CDR1 is MNHNS and CDR2 is SASEGT in the germline V gene. CDR3: CASTRSGACTDTQYF. CDR3 DNA sequence: TGTGCCAGCACTAGGTCGGGGGCGTGCACAGATACGCAGTATTTT.

The chain links TRBV5-6 to TRBJ1-5, with D uncertain. CDR1 and CDR2 from the germline V gene are SGHDT and YYEEEE. V was cut by 0 bases and J by 4 bases, with 8 bases left in between. This CDR3 is 14 amino acids long. Here the CDR3 DNA reads TGTGCCAGCAGCTTGGCACCGAGAAATCAGCCCCAGCATTTT. Protein: CASSLAPRNQPQHF.

This clonotype has at least ten counts. The CDR3: CASSLARGGAQETQYF. The DNA of the CDR3 is TGCGCCAGCAGCTTGGCCCGCGGGGGGGCCCAAGAGACCCAGTACTTC. This rearrangement joins TRBV5-1 to TRBJ2-5, with 9 bases lining up with TRBD2. Per germline, CDR1 SGHRS and CDR2 YFSETQ. With V trimmed by 0 bases and J by 1 base, 4 bases remained unmatched. CDR3 length: 16 residues.

This clonotype was counted ten times or more. This chain links TRBV5-8 with TRBJ2-1; 14 bases agree with TRBD2. The junction had 7 bases not matched to a gene; V was cut back by 4 bases and J by 10 bases. The CDR3 is made up of 15 amino acids. CDR1 is SGHTS, CDR2 YDEGEE, per germline. The CDR3 coding sequence is TGTGCCAGCAGCCTGACTAGCGGGAGGGCCGGAGAGCAGTTCTTC. This sequence encodes CASSLTSGRAGEQFF.

The chain carries TRBV12-3 or TRBV12-4 and TRBJ2-6; D not resolved. This CDR3 spans 13 amino acids. V lost 7 bases, J lost 0 bases, and 4 bases lay in between. The CDR3 spells CASTTSGANVLTF. In DNA, the CDR3 is TGTGCCAGCACGACCTCTGGGGCCAACGTCCTGACTTTC.

This clonotype was detected a few times. This may arise from a read error, as a much more abundant clone is one base away. The CDR3 does not end in the conserved phenylalanine or tryptophan, so this is likely a read error. The V and J genes are TRBV6-1 and TRBJ1-1; D remains ambiguous. Between the trimmed V and J ends, which lost 0 bases and 6 bases, there was a span of 14 bases. Germline lookup yields CDR1 MNHNS and CDR2 SASEGT. This CDR3 has 15 residues. In DNA form, the CDR3 reads TGTGCCAGCAGTGAAGCGAGGTATTCGGGCCCTGAAGCTTTCCTT. This sequence encodes CASSEARYSGPEAFL.

Comment on this clonotype: This may be a read error: a much more frequent sequence differs by one nucleotide. This chain links TRBV11-3 with TRBJ1-6; 10 positions agree with TRBD1. The CDR3 extends over 14 amino acids. Losses at the gene ends were 4 bases for V and 7 bases for J; bases not matched to a gene: 1. The germline V gene encodes CDR1 SGHNT and CDR2 YENEEA. CDR3 sequence reads: CASSSTGGNSPLHF. The CDR3 region has the DNA TGTGCCAGCAGCTCGACAGGGGGCAATTCACCCCTCCACTTT.

About this clonotype: This sequence may be a read error, since a much larger clone differs from it by one base. The chain joins TRBV6-1 to TRBJ2-1; 13 bases agree with TRBD2. Germline CDR1 MNHNS, CDR2 SASEGT. V was pared by 6 bases and J by 8 bases, with 10 bases of the junction left unmatched. The CDR3 length is 16 residues. DNA of the CDR3: TGTGCCAGCAGCCCTTCCACTAGCGGGGGGGCACATGAGCAGTTCTTC. This gives the protein CASSPSTSGGAHEQFF.

This clonotype has a handful of counts. The chain carries TRBV5-1 and TRBJ1-2; D unresolved. The CDR3 has 14 amino acids. V lost 0 bases, J lost 4 bases, and 10 bases lay in between. Germline loops: CDR1 SGHRS, CDR2 YFSETQ. For the CDR3, the DNA is TGCGCCAGCAGCTTGGATCGGTCCCTCTATGGCTACACCTTC. Translation: CASSLDRSLYGYTF.

This clonotype appeared many times. This rearrangement joins TRBV24-1 to TRBJ2-3; TRBD2 aligns across 7 bases. CDR1 KGHDR and CDR2 SFDVKD come from the germline V gene. Unmatched junction bases numbered 6, after V lost 4 bases and J lost 3 bases. CDR3 length: 15 amino acids. CDR3 nucleotides: TGTGCCACCAGTGACCCGGGACTACGAACAGATACGCAGTATTTT. It translates to CATSDPGLRTDTQYF.

At least ten counts were recorded for this clonotype. The rearrangement joins TRBV20-1 to TRBJ1-2; the match to TRBD1 covers 7 bases. The V and J ends lost 6 bases and 6 bases, in that order; junction bases with no gene match: 4. The CDR3 runs 11 residues. Germline CDR1 is DFQATT and CDR2 is SNEGSKA (reference sequence). The CDR3 sequence is CSARTGNGYTF. The CDR3 DNA sequence: TGCAGTGCGAGGACAGGCAATGGCTACACCTTC.

The sample holds many counts of this clonotype. The chain links TRBV3-1 to TRBJ1-5; D is perhaps TRBD1 (5 bases). Between the trimmed V and J ends, which lost 1 base and 4 bases, there was a span of 8 bases. Germline V CDR1 and CDR2: LGHDT, YNNKEL (reference sequence). CDR3 length equals 14 residues. CDR3 DNA: TGTGCCAGCAGCCAAGGATACAGGAATCAGCCCCAGCATTTT. Amino acids: CASSQGYRNQPQHF.